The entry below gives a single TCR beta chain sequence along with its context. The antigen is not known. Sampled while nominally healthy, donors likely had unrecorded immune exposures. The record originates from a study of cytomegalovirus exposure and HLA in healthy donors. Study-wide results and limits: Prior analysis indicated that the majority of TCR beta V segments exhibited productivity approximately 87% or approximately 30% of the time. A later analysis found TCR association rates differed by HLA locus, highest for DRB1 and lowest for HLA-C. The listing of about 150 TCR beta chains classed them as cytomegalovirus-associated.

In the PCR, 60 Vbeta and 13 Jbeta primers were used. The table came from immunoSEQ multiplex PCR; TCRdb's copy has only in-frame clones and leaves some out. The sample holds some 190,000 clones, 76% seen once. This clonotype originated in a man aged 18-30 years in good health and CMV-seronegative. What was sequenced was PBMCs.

The CDR3 sequence: CASSPLGTDYGYTF. CDR3 bases: TGTGCCAGCAGCCCACTGGGGACAGACTATGGCTACACCTTC. The chain is built from TRBV25-1 and TRBJ1-2, with 7 nucleotides matching TRBD1. The CDR3 is 14 residues long. In germline, CDR1 is MGHDK, CDR2 SYGVNS. J gave up 3 bases and V 6 bases, and 7 bases lay outside the gene matches.